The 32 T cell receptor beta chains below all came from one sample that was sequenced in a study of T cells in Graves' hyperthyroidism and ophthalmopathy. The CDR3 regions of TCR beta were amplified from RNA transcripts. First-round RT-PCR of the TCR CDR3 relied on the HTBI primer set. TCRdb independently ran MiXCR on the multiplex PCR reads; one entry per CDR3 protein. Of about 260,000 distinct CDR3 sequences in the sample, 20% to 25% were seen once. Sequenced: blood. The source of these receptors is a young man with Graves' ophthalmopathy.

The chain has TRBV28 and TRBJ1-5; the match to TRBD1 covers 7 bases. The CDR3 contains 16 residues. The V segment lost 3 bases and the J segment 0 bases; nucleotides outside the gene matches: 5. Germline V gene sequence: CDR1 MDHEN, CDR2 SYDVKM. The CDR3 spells CASSFRDRLSNQPQHF. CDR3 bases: TGTGCCAGCAGTTTCCGGGACAGACTTAGCAATCAGCCCCAGCATTTT.

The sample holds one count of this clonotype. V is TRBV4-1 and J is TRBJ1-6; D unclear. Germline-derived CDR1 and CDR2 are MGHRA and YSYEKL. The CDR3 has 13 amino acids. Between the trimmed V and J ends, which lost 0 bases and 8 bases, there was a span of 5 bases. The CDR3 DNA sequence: TGCGCCAGCAGCCAAGATAGGGATTCACCCCTCCACTTT. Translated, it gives CASSQDRDSPLHF.

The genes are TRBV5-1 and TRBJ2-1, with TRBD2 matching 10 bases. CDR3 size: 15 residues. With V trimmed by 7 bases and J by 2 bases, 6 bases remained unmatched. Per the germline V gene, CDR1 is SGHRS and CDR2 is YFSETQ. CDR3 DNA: TGCGCCAGCCAGCAAAGCGGGAGGGCCTACAATGAGCAGTTCTTC. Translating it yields CASQQSGRAYNEQFF.

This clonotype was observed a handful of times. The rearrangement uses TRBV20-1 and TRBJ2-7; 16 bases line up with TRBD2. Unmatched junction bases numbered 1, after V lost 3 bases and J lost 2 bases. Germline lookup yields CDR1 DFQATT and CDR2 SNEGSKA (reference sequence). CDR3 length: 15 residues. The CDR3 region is CSARGTSGRAYEQYF. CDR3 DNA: TGCAGTGCTAGGGGGACTAGCGGGAGGGCCTACGAGCAGTACTTC.

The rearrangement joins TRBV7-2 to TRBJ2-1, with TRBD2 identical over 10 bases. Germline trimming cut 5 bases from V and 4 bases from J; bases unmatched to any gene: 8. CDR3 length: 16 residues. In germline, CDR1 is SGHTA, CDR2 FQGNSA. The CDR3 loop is CASSPPGLAIYNEQFF. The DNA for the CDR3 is TGTGCCAGCAGCCCCCCGGGACTAGCGATTTACAATGAGCAGTTCTTC.

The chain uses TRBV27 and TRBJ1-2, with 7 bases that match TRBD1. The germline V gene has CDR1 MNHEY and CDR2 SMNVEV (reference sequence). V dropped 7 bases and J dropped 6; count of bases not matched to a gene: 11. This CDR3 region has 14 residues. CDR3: CASTTADRVHGYTF. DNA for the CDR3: TGTGCCAGCACCACGGCCGACAGGGTCCATGGCTACACCTTC.

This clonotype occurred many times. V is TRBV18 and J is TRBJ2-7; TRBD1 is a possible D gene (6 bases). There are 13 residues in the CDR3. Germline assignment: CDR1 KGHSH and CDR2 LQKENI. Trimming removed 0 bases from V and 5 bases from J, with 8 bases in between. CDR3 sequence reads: CASSPPTGDEQYF. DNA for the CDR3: TGTGCCAGCTCACCACCGACAGGTGACGAGCAGTACTTC.

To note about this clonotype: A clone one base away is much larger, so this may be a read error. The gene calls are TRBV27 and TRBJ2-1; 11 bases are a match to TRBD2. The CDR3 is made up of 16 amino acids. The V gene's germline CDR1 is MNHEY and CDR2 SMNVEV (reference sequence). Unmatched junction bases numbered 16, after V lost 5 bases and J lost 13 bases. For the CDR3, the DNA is TGTGCCAGCAGTCCAAGGGTGAATAGCGGGGGGGCCCCCCAGTTCTTC. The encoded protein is CASSPRVNSGGAPQFF.

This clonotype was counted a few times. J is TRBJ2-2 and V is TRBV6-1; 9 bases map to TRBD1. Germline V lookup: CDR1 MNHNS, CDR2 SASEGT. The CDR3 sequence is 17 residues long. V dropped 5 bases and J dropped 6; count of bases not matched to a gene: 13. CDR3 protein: CASSLKPGQGHAGELFF. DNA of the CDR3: TGTGCCAGCAGTTTAAAACCGGGACAGGGACACGCCGGGGAGCTGTTTTTT.

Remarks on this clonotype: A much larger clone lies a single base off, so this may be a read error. CDR3 amino acids: CSALGSSHEQYF. The CDR3 bases are TGCAGTGCTCTGGGGAGCTCCCACGAGCAGTACTTC. V gene TRBV20-1 combines with J gene TRBJ2-7, with D maybe TRBD2 (5 bases). Germline assignment: CDR1 DFQATT and CDR2 SNEGSKA (reference sequence). This CDR3 has 12 residues.

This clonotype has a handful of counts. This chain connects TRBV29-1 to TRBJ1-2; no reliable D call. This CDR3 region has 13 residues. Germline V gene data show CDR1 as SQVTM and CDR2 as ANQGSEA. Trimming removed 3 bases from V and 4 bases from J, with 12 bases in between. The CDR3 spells CSVEKGSGYGYTF. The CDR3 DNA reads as TGCAGCGTTGAGAAGGGATCGGGCTATGGCTACACCTTC.

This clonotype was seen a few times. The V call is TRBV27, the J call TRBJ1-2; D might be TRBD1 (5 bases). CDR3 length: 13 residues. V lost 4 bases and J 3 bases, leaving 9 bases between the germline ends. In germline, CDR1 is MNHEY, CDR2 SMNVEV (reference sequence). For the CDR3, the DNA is TGTGCCAGCAGTTCCACGACAGACTATGGCTACACCTTC. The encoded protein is CASSSTTDYGYTF.

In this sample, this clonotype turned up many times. The CDR3 here is CASSLGDRVGEQYF. The CDR3 DNA is TGTGCCAGCAGCTTAGGGGACAGGGTGGGAGAGCAGTACTTC. The chain employs TRBV11-2 and TRBJ2-7; 9 bases map to TRBD1. The CDR3 sequence is 14 residues long. Trimming took 1 base from V and 7 from J; bases not matched to a gene: 5. Germline values: CDR1 SGHAT, CDR2 FQNNGV.

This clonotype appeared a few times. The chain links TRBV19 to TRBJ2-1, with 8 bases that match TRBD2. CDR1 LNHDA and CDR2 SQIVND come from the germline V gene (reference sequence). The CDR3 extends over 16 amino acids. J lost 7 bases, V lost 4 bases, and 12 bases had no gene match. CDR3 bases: TGTGCCAGTAGTAGCCCACTAGCGGTGAATGGGAATGAGCAGTTCTTC. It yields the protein CASSSPLAVNGNEQFF.

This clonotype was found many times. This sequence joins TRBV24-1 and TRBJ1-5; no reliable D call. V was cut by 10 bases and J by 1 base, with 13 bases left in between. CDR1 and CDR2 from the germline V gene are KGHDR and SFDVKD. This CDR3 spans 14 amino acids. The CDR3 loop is CATSTDLSNQPQHF. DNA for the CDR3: TGTGCCACTTCAACAGACTTGAGCAATCAGCCCCAGCATTTT.

DNA of the CDR3: TGTGCCAGCAGTACCGGGACAAACGCCCAAGAGACCCAGTACTTC. The encoded protein is CASSTGTNAQETQYF. This rearrangement joins TRBV27 to TRBJ2-5, with D tentatively TRBD1 (6 bases). CDR1 is MNHEY, CDR2 SMNVEV, per germline (reference sequence). The CDR3 is 15 amino acids. V was cut by 5 bases and J by 1 base, with 14 bases left in between.

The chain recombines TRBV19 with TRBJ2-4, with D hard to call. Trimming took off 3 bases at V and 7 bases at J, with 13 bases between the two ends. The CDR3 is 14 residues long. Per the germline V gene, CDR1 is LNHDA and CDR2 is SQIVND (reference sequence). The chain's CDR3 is CASSMVFMGNIQYF. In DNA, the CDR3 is TGTGCCAGTAGTATGGTGTTTATGGGGAACATTCAGTACTTC.

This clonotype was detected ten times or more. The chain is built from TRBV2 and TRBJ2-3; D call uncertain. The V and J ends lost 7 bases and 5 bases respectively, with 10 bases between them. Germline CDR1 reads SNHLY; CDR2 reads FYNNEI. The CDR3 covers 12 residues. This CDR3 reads CASKEPGDTQYF. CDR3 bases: TGTGCCAGCAAGGAGCCCGGAGATACGCAGTATTTT.

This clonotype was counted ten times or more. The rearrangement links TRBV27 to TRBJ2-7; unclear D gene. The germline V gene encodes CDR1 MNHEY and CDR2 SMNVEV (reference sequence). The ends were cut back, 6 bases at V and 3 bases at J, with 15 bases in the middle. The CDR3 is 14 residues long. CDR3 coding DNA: TGTGCCAGCAGCTTCGGACGCCTCTACTACGAGCAGTACTTC. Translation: CASSFGRLYYEQYF.

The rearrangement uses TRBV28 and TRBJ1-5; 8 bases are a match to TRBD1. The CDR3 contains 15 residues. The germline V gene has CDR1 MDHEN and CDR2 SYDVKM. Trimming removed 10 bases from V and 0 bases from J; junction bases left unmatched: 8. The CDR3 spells CAIERQGNSNQPQHF. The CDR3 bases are TGTGCCATCGAGAGACAGGGGAATAGCAATCAGCCCCAGCATTTT.

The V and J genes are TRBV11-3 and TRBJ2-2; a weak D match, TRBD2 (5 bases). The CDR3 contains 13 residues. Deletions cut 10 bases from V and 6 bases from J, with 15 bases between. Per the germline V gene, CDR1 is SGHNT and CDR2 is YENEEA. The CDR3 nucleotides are TGTGCCACCAAGGAGGAGGTCCCCGGGGAGCTGTTTTTT. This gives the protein CATKEEVPGELFF.

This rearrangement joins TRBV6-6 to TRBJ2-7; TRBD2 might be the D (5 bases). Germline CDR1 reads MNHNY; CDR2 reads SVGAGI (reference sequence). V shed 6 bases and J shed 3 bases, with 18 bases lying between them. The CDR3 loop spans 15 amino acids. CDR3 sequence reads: CASSYSSGALYEQYF. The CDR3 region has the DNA TGTGCCAGCAGCTATTCGAGCGGAGCCCTCTACGAGCAGTACTTC.

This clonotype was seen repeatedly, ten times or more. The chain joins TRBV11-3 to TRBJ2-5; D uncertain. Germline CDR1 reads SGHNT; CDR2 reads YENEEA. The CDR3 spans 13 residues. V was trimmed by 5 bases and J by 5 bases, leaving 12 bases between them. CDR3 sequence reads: CASSPFLGETQYF. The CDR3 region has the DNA TGTGCCAGCAGCCCATTCCTTGGGGAGACCCAGTACTTC.

CDR3 DNA sequence: TGTGCCAGCCTCGAGTTGCGGGGCGCTGAAGCTTTCTTT. Translated, it gives CASLELRGAEAFF. V gene TRBV30 combines with J gene TRBJ1-1; D may be TRBD1 (5 bases). V lost 8 bases and J lost 6, with 19 bases in between. The germline V gene encodes CDR1 GTSNPN and CDR2 SVGIG (reference sequence). The CDR3 runs 13 residues.

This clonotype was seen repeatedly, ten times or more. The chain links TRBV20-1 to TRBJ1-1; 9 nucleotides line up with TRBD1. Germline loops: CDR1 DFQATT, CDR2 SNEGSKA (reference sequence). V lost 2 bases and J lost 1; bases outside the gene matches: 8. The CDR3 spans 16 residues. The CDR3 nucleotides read TGCAGTGCTAGACCTGTGACAGGGGGTACGAACACTGAAGCTTTCTTT. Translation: CSARPVTGGTNTEAFF.

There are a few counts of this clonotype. The CDR3 here is CASTAGGETQYF. The DNA for the CDR3 is TGTGCCAGCACCGCCGGTGGGGAGACCCAGTACTTC. J is TRBJ2-5 and V is TRBV6-1; D is unclear. There are 12 residues in the CDR3. The ends were cut back, 7 bases at V and 5 bases at J, with 11 bases in the middle. CDR1 is MNHNS, CDR2 SASEGT, per germline.

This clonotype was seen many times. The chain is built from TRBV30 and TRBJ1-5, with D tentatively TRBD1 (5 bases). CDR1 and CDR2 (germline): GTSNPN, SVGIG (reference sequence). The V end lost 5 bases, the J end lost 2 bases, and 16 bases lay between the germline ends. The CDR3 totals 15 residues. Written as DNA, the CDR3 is TGTGCCTGGCAAGCGGGACGTGGGGGCAATCAGCCCCAGCATTTT. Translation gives CAWQAGRGGNQPQHF. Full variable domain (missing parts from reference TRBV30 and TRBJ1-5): SQTIHQWPATLVQPVGSPLSLECTVEGTSNPNLYWYRQAAGRGLQLLFYSVGIGQISSEVPQNLSASRPQDRQFILSSKKLLLSDSGFYLCAWQAGRGGNQPQHFGDGTRLSIL.

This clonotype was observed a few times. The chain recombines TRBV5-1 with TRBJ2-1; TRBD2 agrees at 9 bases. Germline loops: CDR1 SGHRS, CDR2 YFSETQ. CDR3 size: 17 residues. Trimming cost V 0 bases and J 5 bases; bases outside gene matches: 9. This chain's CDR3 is CASSLAWVSGSHNEQFF. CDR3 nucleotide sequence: TGCGCCAGCAGCTTGGCCTGGGTTAGCGGGAGCCACAATGAGCAGTTCTTC.

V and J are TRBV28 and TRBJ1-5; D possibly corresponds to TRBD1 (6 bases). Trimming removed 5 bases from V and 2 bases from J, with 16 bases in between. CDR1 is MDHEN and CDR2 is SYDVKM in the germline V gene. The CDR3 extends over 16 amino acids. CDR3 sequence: CASSPTRGSGNQPQHF. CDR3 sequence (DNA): TGTGCCAGCAGTCCCACCAGGGGTTCGGGCAATCAGCCCCAGCATTTT.

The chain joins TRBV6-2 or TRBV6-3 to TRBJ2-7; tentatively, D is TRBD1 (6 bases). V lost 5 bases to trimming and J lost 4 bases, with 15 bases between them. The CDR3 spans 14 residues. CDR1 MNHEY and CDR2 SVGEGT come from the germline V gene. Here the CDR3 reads CASSKQGSGYEQYF. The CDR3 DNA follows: TGTGCCAGCAGTAAACAGGGCAGTGGATACGAGCAGTACTTC.

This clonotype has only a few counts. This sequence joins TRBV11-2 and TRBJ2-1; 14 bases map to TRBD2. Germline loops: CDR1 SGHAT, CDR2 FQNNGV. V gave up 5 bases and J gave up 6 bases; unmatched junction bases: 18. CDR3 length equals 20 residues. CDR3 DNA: TGTGCCAGCAGCCCAGTGGGGGGACAGGGGACTAGCGGGAGTATCAATGAGCAGTTCTTC. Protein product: CASSPVGGQGTSGSINEQFF.

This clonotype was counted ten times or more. The CDR3 nucleotides read TGTGCCAGCAGCTTAGGGTACAATGAGCAGTTCTTC. This codes for CASSLGYNEQFF. The chain employs TRBV11-2 and TRBJ2-1; D is uncertain. Per the germline V gene, CDR1 is SGHAT and CDR2 is FQNNGV. The length of the CDR3 is 12 residues. Trimming took 1 base from V and 4 from J, leaving 2 bases between them. The full variable domain, its missing parts supplied by reference TRBV11-2 and TRBJ2-1, is EAGVAQSPRYKIIEKRQSVAFWCNPISGHATLYWYQQILGQGPKLLIQFQNNGVVDDSQLPKDRFSAERLKGVDSTLKIQPAKLEDSAVYLCASSLGYNEQFFGPGTRLTVL.